This T cell receptor beta chain originates from a study of shared clonotypes between healthy human individuals. Clones were sequenced by immunoSEQ multiplex PCR, and TCRdb holds only the in-frame ones, with some missing. The sample carries 2,500,000 or so clones, around 92% recorded once. The CDR3 spans 16 residues. V shed 5 bases, J shed 5 bases, and the junction held 9 bases outside the gene matches. The germline V gene encodes CDR1 SGHAT and CDR2 FQNNGV. Donors included only healthy HIV-negative adults lacking recent acute infections or vaccinations. Specimen: naive CD4+ T cells from PBMCs. Specified subset: CD45RA+ positively selected. This sequence originates from a man younger than 30 in good health. Some clones in this sample may be carry-over from other donors' samples. The chain recombines TRBV11-2 with TRBJ2-5; 12 bases match TRBD1. The CDR3 reads CASSPPGQGAWETQYF. In DNA, the CDR3 is TGTGCCAGCAGCCCGCCGGGACAGGGGGCATGGGAGACCCAGTACTTC.